Shown below are 22 T cell receptor beta chains from a single sample sequenced in a study of shared clonotypes between healthy human individuals. TCRdb keeps only in-frame clones here, not all; method: immunoSEQ multiplex PCR. The sample holds millions of clones; about 95% are singletons and the top ten take 0.85% to 1.3%. The naive CD8 population came from CD45RO-negative cells selected for CCR7, without terminally differentiated effector memory CD45RA+ cells. The sequenced sample was naive CD8+ T cells sorted from blood. Source of these receptors: a man aged 18 to 35 in good health.

The V call is TRBV7-2, the J call TRBJ1-6; a weak D match, TRBD1 (6 bases). The CDR3 extends over 17 amino acids. Trimming left V 1 base short and J 6 bases short, with 16 bases between. Germline V gives CDR1 SGHTA, CDR2 FQGNSA. This chain's CDR3 is CASSLVFGGRGNSPLHF. The CDR3 DNA reads TGTGCCAGCAGCTTAGTTTTCGGGGGCCGGGGTAATTCACCCCTCCACTTT.

The chain employs TRBV15 and TRBJ1-3; no firm D call. Germline CDR1 reads LNHNV; CDR2 reads YYDKDF (reference sequence). The CDR3 extends over 17 amino acids. Trimming took 0 bases from V and 3 from J, leaving 15 bases between them. The DNA for the CDR3 is TGTGCCACCAGCAGAGATTTGGAACACCCAAGTGGAAACACCATATATTTT. It translates to CATSRDLEHPSGNTIYF.

Of note for this clone: The same CDR3 arises from other DNA sequences in this sample as well. This chain connects TRBV19 to TRBJ2-7; 8 nucleotides align to TRBD1. Germline loops: CDR1 LNHDA, CDR2 SQIVND (reference sequence). There are 14 residues in the CDR3. Trimming at V came to 3 bases and at J to 0 bases, leaving 1 base not matched to a gene. CDR3 protein: CASSIGTGSYEQYF. The CDR3 region has the DNA TGTGCCAGTAGTATTGGGACAGGCTCCTACGAGCAGTACTTC.

The chain uses TRBV6-1 and TRBJ2-7, with D possibly TRBD2 on 5 matching bases. Between the trimmed V and J ends, which lost 4 bases and 0 bases, there was a span of 19 bases. This CDR3 has 17 amino acids. The germline CDR1 and CDR2 sequences are MNHNS and SASEGT. CDR3 sequence (DNA): TGTGCCAGCAGTGGGGTGGCTGGGGAGCGGAGCTCCTACGAGCAGTACTTC. It yields the protein CASSGVAGERSSYEQYF.

The CDR3 is CASSRLTGATNEKLFF. The CDR3 DNA reads as TGTGCCAGCAGCCGCCTCACAGGGGCAACTAATGAAAAACTGTTTTTT. This chain uses TRBV6-6 with TRBJ1-4, with 7 positions matching TRBD1. The CDR3 contains 16 residues. In germline, CDR1 is MNHNY, CDR2 SVGAGI (reference sequence). The V and J ends lost 6 bases and 0 bases, in that order; junction bases with no gene match: 7.

The chain carries TRBV4-2 and TRBJ1-1; 8 nucleotides line up with TRBD1. The germline V gene encodes CDR1 LGHNA and CDR2 YNFKEQ. This CDR3 is built from 15 residues. V was pared by 5 bases and J by 0 bases, with 5 bases of the junction left unmatched. The CDR3 sequence is CASSSWTGMNTEAFF. In DNA, the CDR3 is TGTGCCAGCAGCTCCTGGACAGGGATGAACACTGAAGCTTTCTTT.

This chain links TRBV7-9 with TRBJ2-1; 8 bases fit TRBD1. J lost 4 bases, V lost 5 bases, and 7 bases had no gene match. The CDR3 consists of 15 residues. CDR1 and CDR2 (germline): SEHNR, FQNEAQ (reference sequence). CDR3 protein: CASSTGQGAYNEQFF. The CDR3 DNA follows: TGTGCCAGCAGCACAGGACAGGGTGCTTACAATGAGCAGTTCTTC.

The CDR3: CASSLVLAESNEQFF. In DNA form, the CDR3 reads TGTGCCAGCAGCTTAGTACTAGCGGAGAGCAATGAGCAGTTCTTC. The rearrangement links TRBV11-2 to TRBJ2-1; 8 bases agree with TRBD2. Trimming took 1 base from V and 6 from J; bases not matched to a gene: 5. CDR1 is SGHAT, CDR2 FQNNGV, per germline. The CDR3 extends over 15 amino acids.

A single count supports this clone. Other DNA sequences of this sample code for an identical CDR3. V is TRBV7-9 and J is TRBJ2-3, with D hard to call. CDR1 and CDR2 from the germline V gene are SEHNR and FQNEAQ (reference sequence). This CDR3 is 14 amino acids long. The V end lost 1 base, the J end lost 0 bases, and 5 bases lay between the germline ends. For the CDR3, the DNA is TGTGCCAGCAGCTTAGTAGACAGCACAGATACGCAGTATTTT. As protein: CASSLVDSTDTQYF.

The V call is TRBV25-1, the J call TRBJ1-3; no definite D call. V gave up 3 bases and J gave up 2 bases, with 5 bases separating them. CDR1 MGHDK and CDR2 SYGVNS come from the germline V gene. This CDR3 contains 13 residues. DNA of the CDR3: TGTGCCAGCAGTGACAGCCCTGGAAACACCATATATTTT. This sequence encodes CASSDSPGNTIYF.

This clone appeared a few times. The chain links TRBV4-1 to TRBJ1-5; perhaps TRBD1 as D (5 bases). Germline V lookup: CDR1 MGHRA, CDR2 YSYEKL. With 0 bases removed from V and 6 bases from J, the gap between germline ends came to 15 bases. CDR3 size: 16 residues. The CDR3 loop is CASSQESLQGGQPQHF. CDR3 nucleotide sequence: TGCGCCAGCAGCCAAGAATCCCTCCAGGGCGGTCAGCCCCAGCATTTT.

This chain uses TRBV13 with TRBJ2-7, with 9 nucleotides matching TRBD2. V shed 5 bases and J 2 bases; nucleotides not matched to a gene: 7. The CDR3 contains 15 residues. CDR1 is PRHDT and CDR2 is FYEKMQ in the germline V gene (reference sequence). The DNA for the CDR3 is TGTGCCAGCAGCCCAGTTAGCGGGAGCCCCTACGAGCAGTACTTC. It encodes CASSPVSGSPYEQYF.

V usage is TRBV9 and J usage is TRBJ2-3, with 9 bases matching TRBD2. With 5 bases clipped from V and 0 bases from J, the junction kept 16 bases outside the gene matches. Germline assignment: CDR1 SGDLS and CDR2 YYNGEE. The length of the CDR3 is 19 residues. The CDR3 is CASSETWREGRGSTDTQYF. The CDR3 region has the DNA TGTGCCAGCAGTGAAACTTGGCGGGAGGGCCGCGGGAGCACAGATACGCAGTATTTT.

The rearrangement joins TRBV9 to TRBJ2-1; 10 nucleotides line up with TRBD2. The germline V gene encodes CDR1 SGDLS and CDR2 YYNGEE. The CDR3 is 16 amino acids. After removal of 3 bases from V and 8 bases from J, the junction contained 11 bases not matched to a gene. CDR3 sequence: CASSGTGGTSADEQFF. The DNA of the CDR3 is TGTGCCAGCAGCGGGACCGGTGGGACTAGCGCAGATGAGCAGTTCTTC.

The rearrangement uses TRBV6-6 and TRBJ2-7; D ambiguous. Deletions cut 5 bases from V and 2 bases from J, with 16 bases between. The length of the CDR3 is 15 residues. Germline V CDR1 and CDR2: MNHNY, SVGAGI (reference sequence). DNA for the CDR3: TGTGCCAGCAGTGGCCTTGGGCAGAGTACCTACGAGCAGTACTTC. Amino acids: CASSGLGQSTYEQYF.

Turning to this clone: Other DNA sequences from this sample encode an identical CDR3 as well. The chain uses TRBV9 and TRBJ2-2; D unresolved. In germline, CDR1 is SGDLS, CDR2 YYNGEE. Trimming left V 2 bases short and J 1 base short, with 3 bases between. The CDR3 spans 13 residues. CDR3 loop: CASSVENTGELFF. In nucleotides, the CDR3 is TGTGCCAGCAGCGTTGAGAACACCGGGGAGCTGTTTTTT.

The CDR3 DNA sequence: TGCGCCAGCAGCCAAACTTGGGGGGGATACCAAGAGACCCAGTACTTC. Protein sequence: CASSQTWGGYQETQYF. The J gene is TRBJ2-5, the V gene TRBV4-3; 7 nucleotides line up with TRBD2. The CDR3 extends over 16 amino acids. Germline V gene data show CDR1 as LGHNA and CDR2 as YSLEER. The ends lost 2 bases at V and 0 bases at J; junction bases unmatched: 6.

Here the CDR3 DNA reads TGTGCCAGCAGCTTAGTGGGGAGCTCCTATAATTCACCCCTCCACTTT. This translates into CASSLVGSSYNSPLHF. The V and J genes are TRBV7-2 and TRBJ1-6; no clear D gene. V was clipped by 1 base and J by 0 bases, with 7 bases between them. The germline gives CDR1 SGHTA, CDR2 FQGNSA. The CDR3 extends over 16 amino acids.

Only one count was recorded for this clone. One junction end does not reproduce the germline sequence, and a read error may be involved. The rearrangement links TRBV10-2 to TRBJ1-2; unclear D gene. The CDR3 has 14 amino acids. Germline CDR1 WSHSY, CDR2 SAAADI. The CDR3 sequence is CVSSDPWVNYGYTF. CDR3 bases: TGCGTCAGCAGTGACCCCTGGGTTAACTATGGCTACACCTTC.

The rearrangement joins TRBV27 to TRBJ2-7, with TRBD2 matching 10 bases. Germline-derived CDR1 and CDR2 are MNHEY and SMNVEV (reference sequence). This CDR3 is built from 17 residues. With V trimmed by 6 bases and J by 1 base, 12 bases remained unmatched. The CDR3 DNA reads as TGTGCCAGCAGCCCACCGGGACTAGCGACCGGGTCCTACGAGCAGTACTTC. It is translated as CASSPPGLATGSYEQYF.

V is TRBV27 and J is TRBJ1-2; 9 nucleotides align to TRBD1. V was clipped by 6 bases and J by 6 bases; unmatched bases: 8. Germline V gives CDR1 MNHEY, CDR2 SMNVEV (reference sequence). This CDR3 region has 14 residues. The CDR3 DNA follows: TGTGCCAGCAGATCCGGGACAGGGATCAATGGCTACACCTTC. Its protein product is CASRSGTGINGYTF.

Worth noting for this clone: Other DNA sequences in the sample encode the same CDR3. V gene TRBV30 combines with J gene TRBJ1-4; tentative D call: TRBD1 (5 bases). This CDR3 comprises 15 residues. Between the trimmed V and J ends, which lost 0 bases and 0 bases, there was a span of 8 bases. Germline-derived CDR1 and CDR2 are GTSNPN and SVGIG (reference sequence). The CDR3 here is CAWSVGAATNEKLFF. The CDR3 coding sequence is TGTGCCTGGAGTGTTGGGGCAGCAACTAATGAAAAACTGTTTTTT.